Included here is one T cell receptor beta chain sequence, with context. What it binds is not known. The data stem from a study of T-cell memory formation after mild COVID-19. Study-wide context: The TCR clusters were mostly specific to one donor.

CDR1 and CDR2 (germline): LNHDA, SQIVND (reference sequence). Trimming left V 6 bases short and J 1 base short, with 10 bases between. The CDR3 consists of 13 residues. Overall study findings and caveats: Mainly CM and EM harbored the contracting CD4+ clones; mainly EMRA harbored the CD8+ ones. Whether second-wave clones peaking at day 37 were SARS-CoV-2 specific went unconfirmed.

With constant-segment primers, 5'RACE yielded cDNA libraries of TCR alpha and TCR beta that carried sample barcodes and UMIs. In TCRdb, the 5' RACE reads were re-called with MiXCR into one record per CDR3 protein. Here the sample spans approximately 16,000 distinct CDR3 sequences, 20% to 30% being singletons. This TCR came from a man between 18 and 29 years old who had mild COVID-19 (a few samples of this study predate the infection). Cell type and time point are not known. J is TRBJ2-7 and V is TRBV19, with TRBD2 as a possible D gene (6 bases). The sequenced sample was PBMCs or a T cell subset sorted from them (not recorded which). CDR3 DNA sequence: TGTGCCAGTAGGCCCGCGGGGTCCTACGAGCAGTACTTC. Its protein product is CASRPAGSYEQYF.